This TCR beta chain emerged from a study of identical twins. Findings and caveats of the study: Modelling underestimated the level of out-of-frame TCR alpha sharing observed in monozygotic twins. Abundant beta clonotypes from cord blood had fewer insertions, unlike memory repertoires, which showed none.

A universal primer binding site was introduced by template switching. The final cDNA contained unique molecular identifiers. From the 5' RACE reads, TCRdb called clonotypes with MiXCR, one entry per CDR3 protein. The sample has 1.5 million to 2 million distinct CDR3 sequences, about 32% seen once. Healthy Caucasians, and only they, were the donors. V lost 3 bases, J lost 2 bases, and 1 base stayed unmatched. The CDR3 contains 15 residues. Germline CDR1 and CDR2: LNHNV and YYDKDF (reference sequence). Concerning this clonotype itself: Its antigen is unknown.

The sequence was obtained from a newborn girl in good health. The chain is built from TRBV15 and TRBJ2-3; TRBD2 matches at 11 bases. Sequencing was done on a sample of cord blood. CDR3 sequence reads: CATSRTSGDTDTQYF. CDR3 DNA sequence: TGTGCCACCAGCAGGACTAGCGGGGACACAGATACGCAGTATTTT.